The rows below give T cell receptor beta chains drawn from one sample of a study of Ad26.COV2.S vaccination and SARS-CoV-2 variants. Libraries were prepared by immunoSEQ multiplex PCR; TCRdb keeps only in-frame clonotypes and omits some of them. The repertoire has roughly 500,000 clones, roughly 89% of them found once; the top ten carry roughly 2.5%. This specimen was peripheral blood, taken in a trial of Ad26.COV2.S vaccine versus placebo. These receptors all come from a person between 18 and 65 years old who received the Ad26.COV2.S COVID-19 vaccine or a placebo. Both conserved end residues are part of each CDR3. A D gene is named only where the DNA matches it firmly. Some rows mark clone size as missing; the rest say once, few, many or name a class of expanded clone.

TRBJ1-3 | - | - | TRBV2 | CASNTGQGWGDTIYF | TGTGCCAGCAATACGGGACAAGGTTGGGGAGACACCATATATTTT
TRBJ2-5 | - | - | TRBV7-9 | CASSLVLRGATETQYF | TGTGCCAGCAGTTTAGTTCTTCGGGGGGCTACAGAGACCCAGTACTTC
TRBJ1-2 | - | - | TRBV18 | CASSPPGPANYGYTF | TGTGCCAGCTCACCCCCAGGGCCCGCGAACTATGGCTACACCTTC
TRBJ2-1 | - | - | TRBV11-2 | CASSLVLEQFF | TGTGCCAGCAGCTTAGTATTAGAGCAGTTCTTC
TRBJ2-7 | TRBD1 | - | TRBV6-5 | CASSYSRTGAVEQYF | TGTGCCAGCAGTTACTCGAGGACAGGGGCGGTCGAGCAGTACTTC
TRBJ2-1 | - | - | TRBV19 | CASSTWGDNEQFF | TGTGCCAGTAGTACCTGGGGTGACAATGAGCAGTTCTTC
TRBJ2-7 | - | once | TRBV6-2/TRBV6-3 | CASSYSRTIYEQYF | TGTGCCAGCAGTTACTCGAGAACTATCTACGAGCAGTACTTC
TRBJ2-3 | - | - | TRBV19 | CASSNREGRRQYF | TGTGCCAGTAGTAACAGGGAAGGGCGTAGGCAGTATTTT
TRBJ1-2 | - | - | TRBV30 | CAWSVQNNYGYTF | TGTGCCTGGTCCGTACAGAATAACTATGGCTACACCTTC
TRBJ2-5 | - | few | TRBV7-9 | CASSLVPRETQYF | TGTGCCAGCAGCTTAGTACCCCGAGAGACCCAGTACTTC